The 25 T cell receptor beta chains presented below share a single source sample, sequenced in a study of cytomegalovirus exposure and HLA in healthy donors. The method was immunoSEQ multiplex PCR; TCRdb's version includes in-frame clones alone and lacks a portion of them. Of tens of thousands of clones listed, more than 85% are singletons. The sample was PBMCs. Source of these receptors: a woman aged 25 to 39 in good health and CMV-seronegative.

J is TRBJ1-5 and V is TRBV6-1, with D uncertain. From germline, CDR1 is MNHNS and CDR2 SASEGT. The CDR3 has 14 amino acids. V dropped 3 bases and J dropped 5 bases, with 11 bases sitting between them. The CDR3 here is CASSDRLLHQPQHF. The DNA for the CDR3 is TGTGCCAGCAGTGACAGGCTACTCCATCAGCCCCAGCATTTT.

The chain recombines TRBV7-2 with TRBJ2-3, with 13 bases identical to TRBD2. V lost 5 bases to trimming and J lost 5 bases; unmatched junction nucleotides: 13. This CDR3 is built from 18 residues. Germline V gene data show CDR1 as SGHTA and CDR2 as FQGNSA. The CDR3 coding sequence is TGTGCCAGCAGCCCGAGGGGGACTAGCGGGATCCGGAGAGATACGCAGTATTTT. Translating it yields CASSPRGTSGIRRDTQYF. The variable domain in full, with the rest retrieved from reference TRBV7-2 and TRBJ2-3, is GAGVSQSPSNKVTEKGKDVELRCDPISGHTALYWYRQSLGQGLEFLIYFQGNSAPDKSGLPSDRFSAERTGGSVSTLTIQRTQQEDSAVYLCASSPRGTSGIRRDTQYFGPGTRLTVL.

CDR3 DNA sequence: TGTGCCAGCAGTACCCCAGGGGGCCTACAGCCCCAGCATTTT. It is translated as CASSTPGGLQPQHF. The rearrangement uses TRBV2 and TRBJ1-5; TRBD1 agrees at 8 bases. The CDR3 totals 14 residues. CDR1 is SNHLY and CDR2 is FYNNEI in the germline V gene. The V gene end was trimmed by 5 bases and the J gene end by 7 bases; junction bases not matched to a gene: 7.

The chain links TRBV7-8 to TRBJ1-5, with D hard to call. Trimming stripped 1 base from V and 3 bases from J, with 13 bases between. The CDR3 consists of 16 residues. In germline, CDR1 is SGHVS, CDR2 FQNEAQ. The CDR3 is CASSLEGGFDNQPQHF. DNA for the CDR3: TGTGCCAGCAGCTTAGAGGGAGGATTTGACAATCAGCCCCAGCATTTT.

The chain carries TRBV28 and TRBJ2-5; perhaps TRBD2 as D (6 bases). Matching the DNA end better, TRBJ2-7 makes the J call doubtful. CDR1 is MDHEN, CDR2 SYDVKM, per germline. The CDR3 is 16 amino acids. Here the CDR3 reads CASTPEARRDRGEQYF. For the CDR3, the DNA is TGTGCCAGCACCCCCGAGGCTAGGAGGGACCGAGGCGAGCAGTACTTC.

V gene TRBV27 combines with J gene TRBJ1-5; TRBD1 might be the D (6 bases). Germline V gives CDR1 MNHEY, CDR2 SMNVEV (reference sequence). With 6 bases removed from V and 0 bases from J, the gap between germline ends came to 18 bases. There are 17 residues in the CDR3. The CDR3 here is CASSNSGARYSNQPQHF. CDR3 bases: TGTGCCAGCAGCAATTCAGGGGCCCGTTATAGCAATCAGCCCCAGCATTTT.

The rearrangement links TRBV7-2 to TRBJ1-1; D gene ambiguous. Per germline, CDR1 SGHTA and CDR2 FQGNSA. The CDR3 loop spans 14 amino acids. V was trimmed by 6 bases and J by 1 base, leaving 12 bases between them. CDR3 sequence reads: CASRYLTGNTEAFF. The CDR3 DNA reads TGTGCCAGCAGGTACTTGACGGGGAACACTGAAGCTTTCTTT.

The J gene is TRBJ2-3, the V gene TRBV10-2, with a weak D call TRBD2 (6 bases). The germline V gene has CDR1 WSHSY and CDR2 SAAADI. This CDR3 region has 16 residues. V was clipped by 3 bases and J by 2 bases, with 15 bases between them. CDR3 sequence reads: CASSDRRAGITDTQYF. DNA for the CDR3: TGCGCCAGCAGTGACAGGAGGGCCGGGATCACAGATACGCAGTATTTT.

The V and J genes are TRBV30 and TRBJ2-7; TRBD1 aligns across 8 bases. V shed 2 bases and J 5 bases; nucleotides not matched to a gene: 11. CDR1 is GTSNPN and CDR2 is SVGIG in the germline V gene (reference sequence). This CDR3 has 15 residues. The CDR3 nucleotides are TGTGCCTGGAGTAGGGATTTGGACAGGGTTCACGAGCAGTACTTC. This encodes CAWSRDLDRVHEQYF.

With respect to this clone: Other DNA sequences within the sample encode an identical CDR3. V gene TRBV7-2 combines with J gene TRBJ1-2, with TRBD1 identical over 7 bases. Germline assignment: CDR1 SGHTA and CDR2 FQGNSA. V dropped 5 bases and J dropped 2; count of bases not matched to a gene: 2. This CDR3 is built from 13 residues. The CDR3 nucleotides are TGTGCCAGCAGCCCGGACAGGAACTATGGCTACACCTTC. Translation: CASSPDRNYGYTF.

The chain joins TRBV9 to TRBJ2-3; possible D gene TRBD2, 7 bases. This CDR3 comprises 16 residues. Germline V gene sequence: CDR1 SGDLS, CDR2 YYNGEE. The V end lost 3 bases, the J end lost 1 base, and 15 bases lay between the germline ends. For the CDR3, the DNA is TGTGCCAGCAGCGCCGTAGGGGGGGCAGGCACAGATACGCAGTATTTT. Translating gives CASSAVGGAGTDTQYF. Drawing the rest from reference TRBV9 and TRBJ2-3, the complete variable domain is DSGVTQTPKHLITATGQRVTLRCSPRSGDLSVYWYQQSLDQGLQFLIQYYNGEERAKGNILERFSAQQFPDLHSELNLSSLELGDSALYFCASSAVGGAGTDTQYFGPGTRLTVL.

This chain connects TRBV27 to TRBJ2-7; 8 positions match TRBD2. CDR1 and CDR2 (germline): MNHEY, SMNVEV (reference sequence). The CDR3 has 13 amino acids. The trim removed 5 bases at V and 3 bases at J, leaving 3 bases unmatched. The CDR3 region is CASSLRGGYEQYF. The DNA for the CDR3 is TGTGCCAGCAGTCTCCGGGGGGGCTACGAGCAGTACTTC.

The V gene is TRBV7-2, the J gene TRBJ1-1; 9 bases align to TRBD1. The CDR3 is made up of 12 amino acids. V gave up 7 bases and J gave up 5 bases; unmatched junction bases: 2. CDR1 is SGHTA, CDR2 FQGNSA, per germline. The CDR3 coding sequence is TGTGCCAGCAATGGACAGGGGACTGAAGCTTTCTTT. It codes for CASNGQGTEAFF.

The chain uses TRBV4-1 and TRBJ1-1; the D gene is possibly TRBD1 (6 bases). Per the germline V gene, CDR1 is MGHRA and CDR2 is YSYEKL. V was clipped by 4 bases and J by 7 bases, with 16 bases between them. CDR3 size: 14 residues. The CDR3: CASSRQPGVIEAFF. In DNA, the CDR3 is TGCGCCAGCAGCCGACAGCCAGGGGTTATTGAAGCTTTCTTT.

CDR3 region: CASSPLPLLAGPGDTQYF. Here the CDR3 DNA reads TGCGCCAGCAGCCCCCTCCCCTTACTAGCGGGGCCGGGAGATACGCAGTATTTT. This chain connects TRBV4-1 to TRBJ2-3; 10 bases are shared with TRBD2. Germline CDR1 reads MGHRA; CDR2 reads YSYEKL. There are 18 residues in the CDR3. J was trimmed by 5 bases and V by 4 bases; bases with no gene match: 15.

This rearrangement joins TRBV5-1 to TRBJ2-3, with 8 bases matching TRBD1. CDR3 length: 17 amino acids. Looked up from germline, CDR1 is SGHRS and CDR2 is YFSETQ. V was pared by 4 bases and J by 4 bases, with 14 bases of the junction left unmatched. This CDR3 reads CASSPAGQGAPPDTQYF. The CDR3 DNA reads as TGCGCCAGCAGCCCCGCGGGGCAGGGGGCCCCTCCAGATACGCAGTATTTT.

This chain links TRBV18 with TRBJ2-3, with D hard to call. Germline CDR1 and CDR2: KGHSH and LQKENI. Trimming shortened V by 8 bases and J by 1 base, and 10 bases separated the two germline ends. CDR3 length: 13 residues. The CDR3: CASTPEGTDTQYF. The CDR3 DNA follows: TGTGCCAGCACTCCCGAGGGCACAGATACGCAGTATTTT. The whole variable domain, filled in from reference TRBV18 and TRBJ2-3, reads NAGVMQNPRHLVRRRGQEARLRCSPMKGHSHVYWYRQLPEEGLKFMVYLQKENIIDESGMPKERFSAEFPKEGPSILRIQQVVRGDSAAYFCASTPEGTDTQYFGPGTRLTVL.

This clone occurred once. The V and J genes are TRBV4-3 and TRBJ2-3, with TRBD2 matching over 14 bases. The V gene end was trimmed by 1 base and the J gene end by 7 bases; junction bases not matched to a gene: 16. The CDR3 loop spans 20 amino acids. Germline V gene data show CDR1 as LGHNA and CDR2 as YSLEER. DNA of the CDR3: TGCGCCAGCAGCCAAGGGGTAGCGACTAGCGGGGGGGCCCTTAGGTATACGCAGTATTTT. It translates to CASSQGVATSGGALRYTQYF.

The chain carries TRBV7-2 and TRBJ2-1; 9 bases are a match to TRBD2. V dropped 0 bases and J dropped 0; count of bases not matched to a gene: 9. The length of the CDR3 is 19 residues. Germline V CDR1 and CDR2: SGHTA, FQGNSA. The CDR3 spells CASSLALRLAGTSYNEQFF. The CDR3 DNA reads as TGTGCCAGCAGCTTAGCGCTTCGGCTAGCGGGGACCTCCTACAATGAGCAGTTCTTC. Full variable domain (outside the CDR3, taken from reference TRBV7-2 and TRBJ2-1): GAGVSQSPSNKVTEKGKDVELRCDPISGHTALYWYRQSLGQGLEFLIYFQGNSAPDKSGLPSDRFSAERTGGSVSTLTIQRTQQEDSAVYLCASSLALRLAGTSYNEQFFGPGTRLTVL.

V and J are TRBV27 and TRBJ2-3; 9 positions agree with TRBD1. The CDR3 extends over 15 amino acids. From germline, CDR1 is MNHEY and CDR2 SMNVEV (reference sequence). V trimming: 3 bases; J trimming: 4 bases; junction bases outside the gene matches: 5. CDR3 amino acids: CASSLGQGRPDTQYF. Written as DNA, the CDR3 is TGTGCCAGCAGTTTGGGACAGGGCCGTCCAGATACGCAGTATTTT.

J is TRBJ1-3 and V is TRBV7-3; 10 bases line up with TRBD1. The CDR3 spans 20 residues. V was clipped by 5 bases and J by 1 base; unmatched bases: 17. Looked up from germline, CDR1 is SGHTA and CDR2 is FQGTGA. The CDR3 sequence is CASSPRRDRGRVRSGNTIYF. CDR3 in DNA: TGTGCCAGCAGCCCCCGCCGGGACAGGGGCAGAGTGAGGTCTGGAAACACCATATATTTT.

This clone was counted between two and nine times. The chain is built from TRBV4-3 and TRBJ2-1; maybe TRBD2 (6 bases). This CDR3 comprises 15 residues. The ends were cut back, 1 base at V and 8 bases at J, with 15 bases in the middle. The germline V gene encodes CDR1 LGHNA and CDR2 YSLEER. The CDR3 nucleotides are TGCGCCAGCAGCCAAGCTTCCGGACTACCCCATGAGCAGTTCTTC. Protein: CASSQASGLPHEQFF.

The chain links TRBV19 to TRBJ2-6; the match to TRBD1 covers 10 bases. V shed 7 bases, J shed 2 bases, and the junction held 2 bases outside the gene matches. The CDR3 has 15 residues. Germline values: CDR1 LNHDA, CDR2 SQIVND (reference sequence). In DNA form, the CDR3 reads TGTGCCAGTAAGGACAGGGGGGCTGGGGCCAACGTCCTGACTTTC. Translation gives CASKDRGAGANVLTF.

V gene TRBV7-9 combines with J gene TRBJ1-2; no clear D. V lost 0 bases and J 10 bases, leaving 18 bases between the germline ends. The germline gives CDR1 SEHNR, CDR2 FQNEAQ (reference sequence). This CDR3 has 15 amino acids. The CDR3 DNA follows: TGTGCCAGCAGCTTAGCGACGGGCCTCGGGGAGATCTACACCTTC. This codes for CASSLATGLGEIYTF.

The chain joins TRBV6-1 to TRBJ1-1; D ambiguous. Trimming cost V 6 bases and J 1 base, with 9 bases left between them. Germline CDR1 reads MNHNS; CDR2 reads SASEGT. This CDR3 comprises 13 residues. The CDR3 sequence: CASREQKNTEAFF. DNA for the CDR3: TGTGCCAGCAGGGAGCAGAAGAACACTGAAGCTTTCTTT.